The clone carrying this TCR beta chain was found a few times. Its target is unknown. These data are taken from a study of T cell repertoires in aging, cancer and after chemotherapy. Study summary: About 8.8 million TCR reads were in the whole dataset.

Study results and caveats: No conclusions about immunological memory after chemotherapy can be drawn from the repertoire data. In cancer patients, declining TCR diversity with age involved lost richness and lost evenness.

Rearranged V-D-J TRB sequences were amplified with a mixed TRB-A/B primer pool. TCRdb called the multiplex PCR reads again in MiXCR, with one record for every CDR3 protein. The data show over 650 distinct CDR3 sequences, around 20% seen once. TCR beta rearrangements were amplified from peripheral blood genomic DNA. Germline V gene sequence: CDR1 DFQATT, CDR2 SNEGSKA (reference sequence). Trimming removed 3 bases from V and 6 bases from J; junction bases left unmatched: 17. The CDR3 loop spans 18 amino acids. Source material: blood. V is TRBV20-1 and J is TRBJ2-1; 10 nucleotides match TRBD2. This clonotype originated in a human donor with a solid tumor. CDR3: CSASGAPSGRGMINEQFF. For the CDR3, the DNA is TGCAGTGCTAGCGGGGCGCCTAGCGGGAGAGGGATGATCAATGAGCAGTTCTTC.